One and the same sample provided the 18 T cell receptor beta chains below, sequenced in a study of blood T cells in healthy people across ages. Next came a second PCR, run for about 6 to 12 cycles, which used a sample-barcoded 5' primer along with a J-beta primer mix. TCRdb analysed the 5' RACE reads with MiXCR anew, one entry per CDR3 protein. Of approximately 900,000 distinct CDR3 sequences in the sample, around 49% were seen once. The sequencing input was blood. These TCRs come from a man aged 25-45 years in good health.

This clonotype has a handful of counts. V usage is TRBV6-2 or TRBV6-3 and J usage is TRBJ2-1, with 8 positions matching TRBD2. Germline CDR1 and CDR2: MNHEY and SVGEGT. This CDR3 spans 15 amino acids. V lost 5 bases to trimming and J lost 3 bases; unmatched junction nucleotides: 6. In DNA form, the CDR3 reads TGTGCCAGCAGTAGGAGCGGGGGAATCTACAATGAGCAGTTCTTC. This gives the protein CASSRSGGIYNEQFF.

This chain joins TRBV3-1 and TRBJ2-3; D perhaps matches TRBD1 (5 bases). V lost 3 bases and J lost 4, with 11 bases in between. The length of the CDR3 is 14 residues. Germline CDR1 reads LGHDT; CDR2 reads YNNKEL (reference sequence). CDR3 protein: CASSQDTTADTQYF. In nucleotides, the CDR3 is TGTGCCAGCAGCCAGGACACCACGGCAGATACGCAGTATTTT.

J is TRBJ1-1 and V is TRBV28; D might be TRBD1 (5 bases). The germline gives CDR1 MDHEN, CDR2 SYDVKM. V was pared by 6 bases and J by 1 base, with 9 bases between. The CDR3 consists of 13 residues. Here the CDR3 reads CASRRGPNTEAFF. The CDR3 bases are TGTGCCAGCAGGAGGGGCCCGAACACTGAAGCTTTCTTT.

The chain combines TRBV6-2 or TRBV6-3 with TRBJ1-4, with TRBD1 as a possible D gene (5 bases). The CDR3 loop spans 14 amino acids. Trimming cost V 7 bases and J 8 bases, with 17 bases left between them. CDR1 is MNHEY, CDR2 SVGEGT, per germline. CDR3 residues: CASNNRGVQEKLFF. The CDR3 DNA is TGTGCCAGCAACAACCGGGGGGTACAAGAAAAACTGTTTTTT.

The CDR3 coding sequence is TGTGCCAGCAGCCGGGGCCGCGGACTCTACTATGGCTACACCTTC. Its protein is CASSRGRGLYYGYTF. The J gene is TRBJ1-2, the V gene TRBV28, with a weak D call TRBD1 (5 bases). V dropped 6 bases and J dropped 3 bases, with 17 bases sitting between them. In germline, CDR1 is MDHEN, CDR2 SYDVKM. The CDR3 extends over 15 amino acids.

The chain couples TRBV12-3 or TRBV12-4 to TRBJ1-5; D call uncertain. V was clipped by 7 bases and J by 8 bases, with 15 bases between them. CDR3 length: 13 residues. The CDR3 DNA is TGTGCCAGCACCTTAGGCGGCGGGGAGCCCCAGCATTTT. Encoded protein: CASTLGGGEPQHF.

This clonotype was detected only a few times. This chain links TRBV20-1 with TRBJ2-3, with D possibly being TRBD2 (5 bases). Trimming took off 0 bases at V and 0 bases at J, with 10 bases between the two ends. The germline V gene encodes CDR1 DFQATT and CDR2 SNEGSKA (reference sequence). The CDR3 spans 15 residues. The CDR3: CSARDEDSSTDTQYF. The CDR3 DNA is TGCAGTGCTAGAGATGAGGACTCCAGCACAGATACGCAGTATTTT.

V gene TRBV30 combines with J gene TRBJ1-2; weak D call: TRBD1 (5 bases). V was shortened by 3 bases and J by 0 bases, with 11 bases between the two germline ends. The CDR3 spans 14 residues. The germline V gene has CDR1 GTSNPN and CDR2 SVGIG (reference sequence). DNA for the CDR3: TGTGCCTGGAGGGACAAAGGACCTAACTATGGCTACACCTTC. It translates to CAWRDKGPNYGYTF. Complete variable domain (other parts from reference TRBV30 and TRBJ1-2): SQTIHQWPATLVQPVGSPLSLECTVEGTSNPNLYWYRQAAGRGLQLLFYSVGIGQISSEVPQNLSASRPQDRQFILSSKKLLLSDSGFYLCAWRDKGPNYGYTFGSGTRLTVV.

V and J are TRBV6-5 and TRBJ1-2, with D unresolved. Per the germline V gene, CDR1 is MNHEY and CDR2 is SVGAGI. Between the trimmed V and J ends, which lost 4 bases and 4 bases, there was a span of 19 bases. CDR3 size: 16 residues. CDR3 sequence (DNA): TGTGCCAGCAGTTCCCGGAAACCGTGGGCGGTCTATGGCTACACCTTC. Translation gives CASSSRKPWAVYGYTF.

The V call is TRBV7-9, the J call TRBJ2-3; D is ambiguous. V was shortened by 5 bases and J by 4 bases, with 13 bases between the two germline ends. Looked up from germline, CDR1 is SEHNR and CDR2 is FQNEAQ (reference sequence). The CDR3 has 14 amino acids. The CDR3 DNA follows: TGTGCCAGCAGCCCCCTCGGAAGGGCAGATACGCAGTATTTT. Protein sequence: CASSPLGRADTQYF.

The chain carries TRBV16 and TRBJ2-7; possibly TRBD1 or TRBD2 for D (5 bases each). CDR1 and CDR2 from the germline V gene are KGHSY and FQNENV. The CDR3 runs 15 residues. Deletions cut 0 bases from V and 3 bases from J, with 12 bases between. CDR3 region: CASSQSGRGIYEQYF. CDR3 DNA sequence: TGTGCCAGCAGCCAATCGGGACGGGGAATCTACGAGCAGTACTTC.

In DNA form, the CDR3 reads TGTGCCAGCAGTTACGGGACAGGGGCAGATACGCAGTATTTT. Translating it yields CASSYGTGADTQYF. The J gene is TRBJ2-3, the V gene TRBV6-2 or TRBV6-3; 10 positions match TRBD1. Germline-derived CDR1 and CDR2 are MNHEY and SVGEGT. Unmatched junction bases numbered 0, after V lost 2 bases and J lost 4 bases. The length of the CDR3 is 14 residues.

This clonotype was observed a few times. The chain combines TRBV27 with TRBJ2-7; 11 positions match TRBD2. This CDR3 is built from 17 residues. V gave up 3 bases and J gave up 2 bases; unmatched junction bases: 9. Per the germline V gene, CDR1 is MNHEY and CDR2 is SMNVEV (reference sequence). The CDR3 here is CASSFLAGGYSTYEQYF. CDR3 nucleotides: TGTGCCAGCAGTTTCCTAGCGGGGGGCTACTCTACCTACGAGCAGTACTTC.

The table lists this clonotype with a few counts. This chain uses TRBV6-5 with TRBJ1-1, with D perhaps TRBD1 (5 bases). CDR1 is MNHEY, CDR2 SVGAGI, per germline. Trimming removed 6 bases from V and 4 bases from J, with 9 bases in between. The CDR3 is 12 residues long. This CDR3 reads CASRDGATEAFF. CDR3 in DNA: TGTGCCAGCAGGGACGGGGCCACTGAAGCTTTCTTT.

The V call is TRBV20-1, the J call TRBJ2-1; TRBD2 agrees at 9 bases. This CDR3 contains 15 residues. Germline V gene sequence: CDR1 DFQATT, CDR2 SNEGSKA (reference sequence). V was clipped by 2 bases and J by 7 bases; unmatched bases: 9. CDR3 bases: TGCAGTGCTAGAATGAGTCTAGCGGGGAGGAATGAGCAGTTCTTC. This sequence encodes CSARMSLAGRNEQFF.

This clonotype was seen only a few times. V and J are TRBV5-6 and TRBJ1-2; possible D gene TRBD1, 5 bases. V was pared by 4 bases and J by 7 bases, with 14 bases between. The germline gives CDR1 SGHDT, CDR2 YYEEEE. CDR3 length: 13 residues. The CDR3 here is CASSDERGGGYTF. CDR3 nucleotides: TGTGCCAGCAGCGACGAGCGGGGGGGTGGCTACACCTTC.

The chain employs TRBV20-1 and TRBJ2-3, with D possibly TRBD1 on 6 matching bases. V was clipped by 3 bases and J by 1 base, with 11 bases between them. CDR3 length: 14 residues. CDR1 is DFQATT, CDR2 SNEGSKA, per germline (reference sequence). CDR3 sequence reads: CSASWGQGTDTQYF. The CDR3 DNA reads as TGCAGTGCTAGCTGGGGGCAAGGCACAGATACGCAGTATTTT.

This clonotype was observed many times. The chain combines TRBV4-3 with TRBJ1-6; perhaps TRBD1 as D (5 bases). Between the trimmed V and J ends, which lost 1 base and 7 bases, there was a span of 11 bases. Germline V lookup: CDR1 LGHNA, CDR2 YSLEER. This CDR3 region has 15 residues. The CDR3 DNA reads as TGCGCCAGCAGCCAAGGAGGGACCCGAAATTCACCCCTCCACTTT. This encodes CASSQGGTRNSPLHF.